This T cell receptor (beta chain) was recorded in a study of PD-1 blockade in classical Hodgkin lymphoma. Regarding the study as a whole: The study found that TCR diversity rose significantly by C4D1 in CD4+ but not CD8+ cells. Complete responders matched newly diagnosed patients in baseline diversity.

Trimming removed 2 bases at V and 0 bases at J, with 10 bases between. This CDR3 has 15 amino acids. Germline values: CDR1 SNHLY, CDR2 FYNNEI. TCRdb's table, derived via immunoSEQ multiplex PCR, lists solely in-frame clones and lacks some. Of roughly 19,000 clones in the sample, approximately 79% are singletons; the top ten hold approximately 24%. This clone was picked up one time. Its target is unknown. Each and every patient relapsed after autologous stem cell transplantation, and patients got differing brentuximab vedotin exposure. Progressive disease, partial response or complete response was each patient's best response.

The specimen was peripheral blood mononuclear cells (PBMCs), collected at baseline. The chain uses TRBV2 and TRBJ1-1; no reliable D call. This sequence originates from a human donor with classical Hodgkin lymphoma. Here the CDR3 reads CASSESKGMNTEAFF. The CDR3 DNA reads as TGTGCCAGCAGTGAATCTAAGGGTATGAACACTGAAGCTTTCTTT.